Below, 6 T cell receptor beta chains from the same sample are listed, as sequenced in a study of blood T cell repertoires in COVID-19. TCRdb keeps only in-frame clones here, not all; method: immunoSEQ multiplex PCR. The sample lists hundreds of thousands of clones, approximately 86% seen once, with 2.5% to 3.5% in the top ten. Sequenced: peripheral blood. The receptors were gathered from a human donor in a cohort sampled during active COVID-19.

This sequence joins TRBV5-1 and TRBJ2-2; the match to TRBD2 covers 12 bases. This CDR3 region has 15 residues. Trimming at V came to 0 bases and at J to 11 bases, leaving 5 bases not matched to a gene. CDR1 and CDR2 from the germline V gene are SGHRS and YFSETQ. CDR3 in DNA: TGCGCCAGCAGCTTGGGGACTAGCGGGATCGCCGAGCTGTTTTTT. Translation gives CASSLGTSGIAELFF.

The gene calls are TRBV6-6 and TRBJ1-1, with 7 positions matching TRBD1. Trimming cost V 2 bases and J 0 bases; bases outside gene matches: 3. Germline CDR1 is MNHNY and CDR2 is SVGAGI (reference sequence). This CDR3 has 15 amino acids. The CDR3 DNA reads TGTGCCAGCAGTTACGGGGACAGCCTGAACACTGAAGCTTTCTTT. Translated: CASSYGDSLNTEAFF.

The CDR3 protein is CAISGTVEVYNEQFF. CDR3 sequence (DNA): TGTGCCATCAGTGGAACGGTAGAGGTTTACAATGAGCAGTTCTTC. The V gene is TRBV10-3, the J gene TRBJ2-1; D gene uncertain. V was shortened by 4 bases and J by 4 bases, with 14 bases between the two germline ends. This CDR3 is built from 15 residues. Germline CDR1 and CDR2: ENHRY and SYGVKD.

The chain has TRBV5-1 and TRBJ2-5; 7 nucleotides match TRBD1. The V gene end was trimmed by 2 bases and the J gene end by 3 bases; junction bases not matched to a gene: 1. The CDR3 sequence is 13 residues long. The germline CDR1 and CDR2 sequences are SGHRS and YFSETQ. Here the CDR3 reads CASSFGTEETQYF. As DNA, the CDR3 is TGCGCCAGCAGCTTTGGGACAGAAGAGACCCAGTACTTC. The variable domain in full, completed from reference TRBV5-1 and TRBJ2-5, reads KAGVTQTPRYLIKTRGQQVTLSCSPISGHRSVSWYQQTPGQGLQFLFEYFSETQRNKGNFPGRFSGRQFSNSRSEMNVSTLELGDSALYLCASSFGTEETQYFGPGTRLLVL.

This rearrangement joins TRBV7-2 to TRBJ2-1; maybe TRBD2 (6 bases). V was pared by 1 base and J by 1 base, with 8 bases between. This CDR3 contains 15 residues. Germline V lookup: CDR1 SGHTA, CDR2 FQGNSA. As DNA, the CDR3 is TGTGCCAGCAGCTTAGGCGGGGCATCCTACAATGAGCAGTTCTTC. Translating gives CASSLGGASYNEQFF.

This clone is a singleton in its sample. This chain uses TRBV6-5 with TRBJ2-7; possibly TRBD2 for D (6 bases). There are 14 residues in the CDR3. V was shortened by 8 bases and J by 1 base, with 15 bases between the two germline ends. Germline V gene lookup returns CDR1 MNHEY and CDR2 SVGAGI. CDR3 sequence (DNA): TGTGCCAGCCTTAGGCACGGGGGATCCTACGAGCAGTACTTC. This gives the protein CASLRHGGSYEQYF.